The 8 T cell receptor beta chains presented below share a single source sample, sequenced in a study of cytomegalovirus exposure and HLA in healthy donors. PCR used 60 Vbeta primers and 13 Jbeta primers. Sequenced by immunoSEQ multiplex PCR; TCRdb stores in-frame clones only, minus some. The table includes about 140,000 clones, around 90% detected once. Sequenced sample: PBMCs. All receptors come from a woman aged 40 to 50 in good health and CMV-seronegative.

The chain combines TRBV28 with TRBJ2-7, with TRBD1 matching over 11 bases. V dropped 8 bases and J dropped 2; count of bases not matched to a gene: 5. CDR3 size: 14 residues. Per germline, CDR1 MDHEN and CDR2 SYDVKM. For the CDR3, the DNA is TGTGCCAGCTGGACAGGGGGCAACCCCTACGAGCAGTACTTC. Its translation is CASWTGGNPYEQYF.

This clone was seen only a few times. The genes are TRBV5-4 and TRBJ2-7; 7 bases fit TRBD2. The V gene end was trimmed by 1 base and the J gene end by 3 bases; junction bases not matched to a gene: 4. The germline V gene encodes CDR1 SGHNT and CDR2 YYREEE (reference sequence). The CDR3 is 14 residues long. The CDR3 nucleotides are TGTGCCAGCAGCTTGTGGGGGGGGAACTACGAGCAGTACTTC. As protein: CASSLWGGNYEQYF.

The V and J genes are TRBV27 and TRBJ1-5, with D possibly TRBD1 on 6 matching bases. V was clipped by 4 bases and J by 3 bases, with 10 bases between them. Germline V gives CDR1 MNHEY, CDR2 SMNVEV (reference sequence). This CDR3 comprises 14 residues. The CDR3 DNA follows: TGTGCCAGCAGTTCCACAGGGCCCAATCAGCCCCAGCATTTT. As protein: CASSSTGPNQPQHF.

In this sample, this clone turned up a few times. The chain uses TRBV12-5 and TRBJ2-6; unclear D gene. V was pared by 8 bases and J by 1 base, with 6 bases between. Germline CDR1 LGHNT, CDR2 FRNRAP. CDR3 length: 13 residues. CDR3 protein: CASKRSGANVLTF. The CDR3 nucleotides are TGTGCTAGTAAACGGTCTGGGGCCAACGTCCTGACTTTC.

The chain recombines TRBV6-9 with TRBJ1-2, with D possibly matching TRBD1 (5 bases). This CDR3 comprises 15 residues. CDR1 is MNHGY and CDR2 is SVAAGI in the germline V gene. The V gene lost 4 bases and the J gene lost 0 bases, with 12 bases spanning the gap. CDR3 protein: CASSSPGQTNYGYTF. In DNA form, the CDR3 reads TGTGCCAGCAGTTCCCCCGGACAAACTAACTATGGCTACACCTTC.

The table lists this clone with a few counts. The chain links TRBV6-1 to TRBJ1-1; TRBD1 might be the D (6 bases). Deletions cut 5 bases from V and 3 bases from J, with 16 bases between. Germline assignment: CDR1 MNHNS and CDR2 SASEGT. This CDR3 is built from 15 residues. The CDR3 DNA is TGTGCCAGCAGTTTAGGACAGACAGCTTACACTGAAGCTTTCTTT. It translates to CASSLGQTAYTEAFF.

The CDR3 spells CASSLGRTGELFF. In DNA form, the CDR3 reads TGCGCCAGCAGCTTGGGCAGGACCGGGGAGCTGTTTTTT. The rearrangement links TRBV5-1 to TRBJ2-2; D is unclear. V lost 0 bases, J lost 5 bases, and 5 bases lay in between. Germline loops: CDR1 SGHRS, CDR2 YFSETQ. The CDR3 spans 13 residues.

The rearrangement links TRBV5-6 to TRBJ2-5, with D possibly being TRBD2 (6 bases). Looked up from germline, CDR1 is SGHDT and CDR2 is YYEEEE. The CDR3 is made up of 14 amino acids. V was cut by 3 bases and J by 1 base, with 10 bases left in between. CDR3 nucleotide sequence: TGTGCCAGCAGCTGGGGAGGCTCCCAAGAGACCCAGTACTTC. Translation: CASSWGGSQETQYF.